These T cell receptor beta chains were read from a single sample in a study of cytomegalovirus exposure and HLA in healthy donors. Method: immunoSEQ multiplex PCR; TCRdb's copy keeps in-frame clones and lacks some. The sample includes tens of thousands of clones, around 90% of them seen just once. Input material: PBMCs. These receptors originate from a woman aged 25 to 39 in good health and CMV-seronegative. The CDR3 runs from the conserved cysteine through the conserved F or W. D genes are given only for firm matches. Rows give clone size only sometimes, using once, few, many, or a class for an expanded clone.

TRBV9,TRBD2,TRBJ2-1,.,TGTGCCAGCAGCGTAGTTGGGTGGGGGGGGAGGGTACCCTACAATGAGCAGTTCTTC,CASSVVGWGGRVPYNEQFF
TRBV6-5,TRBD2,TRBJ2-7,.,TGTGCCAGCAGCCCCACCCGCGGGAGGTCCTACGAGCAGTACTTC,CASSPTRGRSYEQYF
TRBV28,TRBD1,TRBJ2-7,.,TGTGCCAGCAGTTTATCCGGGACAGGGATGTACGAGCAGTACTTC,CASSLSGTGMYEQYF
TRBV10-2,TRBD2,TRBJ2-1,.,TGCGCCAGCAGTGAGTGGGGCGGCGGGAGGGCCTACAATGAGCAGTTCTTC,CASSEWGGGRAYNEQFF
TRBV2,.,TRBJ2-3,.,TGTGCCAGCAGTTACACAGATACGCAGTATTTT,CASSYTDTQYF
TRBV19,.,TRBJ1-3,.,TGTGCCAGTAAAGAGACAGGCTCAAACACCATATATTTT,CASKETGSNTIYF
TRBV30,.,TRBJ1-4,.,TGTGCCTGGAGTGTAGGCGGAGACAATGAAAAACTGTTTTTT,CAWSVGGDNEKLFF
TRBV2,TRBD1,TRBJ2-5,.,TGTGCCAGCGGAGGGGGGGGACAGGGAGAAGAGACCCAGTACTTC,CASGGGGQGEETQYF
TRBV27,TRBD2,TRBJ2-3,.,TGTGCCAGCAGTTTAGTACAGCGACTAGCGGGAGGGGATACGCAGTATTTT,CASSLVQRLAGGDTQYF
TRBV12-5,TRBD2,TRBJ2-5,.,TGTGCTAGTGCACTAGCGGGAGGGCGCGGGACCCAGTACTTC,CASALAGGRGTQYF
TRBV19,TRBD1,TRBJ1-1,.,TGTGCCAGTAGTATCTTCGGACAGGGGGAAGCTTTCTTT,CASSIFGQGEAFF
TRBV6-5,TRBD2,TRBJ2-1,.,TGTGCCAGCACTCTTAGCGGGTCCGCCTACAATGAGCAGTTCTTC,CASTLSGSAYNEQFF
TRBV6-6,.,TRBJ2-1,.,TGTGCCAGCAGTTCCCACTATAGCTCCTACAATGAGCAGTTCTTC,CASSSHYSSYNEQFF
TRBV5-8,TRBD2,TRBJ2-1,.,TGTGCCAGCAGCTTGCGACTAGCGGGAGCCAATGAGCAGTTCTTC,CASSLRLAGANEQFF
TRBV6-5,.,TRBJ1-2,.,TGTGCCAGCAGGCTTGCTGCCTGGGCCCCAAATGGCTACACCTTC,CASRLAAWAPNGYTF
TRBV19,TRBD1,TRBJ2-1,.,TGTGCCAGTAGTCGACAGGGGGCCTCCTACAATGAGCAGTTCTTC,CASSRQGASYNEQFF
TRBV2,TRBD1,TRBJ1-2,.,TGTGCCAGCAGTGACCCGACAGGGGTCTATGGCTACACCTTC,CASSDPTGVYGYTF
TRBV11-3,.,TRBJ2-7,.,TGTGCCAGCAGCCTCGGGGGAGACTACGAGCAGTACTTC,CASSLGGDYEQYF
TRBV27,TRBD1,TRBJ1-5,.,TGTGCCAGCAGTTTCGGACAGGGGATTCAGCCCCAGCATTTT,CASSFGQGIQPQHF
TRBV19,.,TRBJ1-2,.,TGTGCCAGTAGTATCCGAGCACCTACTTTTGGCTACACCTTC,CASSIRAPTFGYTF
TRBV27,.,TRBJ1-5,.,TGTGCCAGCAGTTTCCAGGGATCGGCCCAGCATTTT,CASSFQGSAQHF
TRBV7-8,.,TRBJ2-7,.,TGTGCCAGCAGCATAAGCACAGGAGCCTACGAGCAGTACTTC,CASSISTGAYEQYF
TRBV7-2,.,TRBJ2-1,.,TGTGCCAGCAGCTTAGTTGCACTGGGGGGCTCCTACAATGAGCAGTTCTTC,CASSLVALGGSYNEQFF
TRBV5-1,TRBD2,TRBJ2-3,.,TGCGCCAGCCTCTCCTATTATAGCGGGAGGGCCATTGGCACAGATACGCAGTATTTT,CASLSYYSGRAIGTDTQYF
TRBV4-2,TRBD1,TRBJ2-1,.,TGTGCCAGCAGCCAAGGACAGGGCCCCTACAATGAGCAGTTCTTC,CASSQGQGPYNEQFF
TRBV7-9,TRBD2,TRBJ2-3,.,TGTGCCAGCAGCCCCTTCGGAGCGGGAGGCGGAGATACGCAGTATTTT,CASSPFGAGGGDTQYF
TRBV5-1,.,TRBJ1-1,.,TGCGCCAGCATCAGGGAGGGGAACACTGAAGCTTTCTTT,CASIREGNTEAFF
TRBV25-1,TRBD2,TRBJ2-3,.,TGTGCCAGCAGTGAATATGGGACTAACACAGATACGCAGTATTTT,CASSEYGTNTDTQYF
TRBV21-1,.,TRBJ2-2,.,TGTGCCAGCAGCAGAAACCCGGGACTCGGTGGGGAGCTGTTTTTT,CASSRNPGLGGELFF
TRBV7-9,.,TRBJ1-2,.,TGTGCCAGCAGCTCTGTCCGGGAGGCGGGCCTCTATGGCTACACCTTC,CASSSVREAGLYGYTF
TRBV27,.,TRBJ2-5,.,TGTGCCAGCAGAGCCGGGAGCCAAGAGACCCAGTACTTC,CASRAGSQETQYF
TRBV18,TRBD2,TRBJ2-3,.,TGTGCCAGCTCTCTCGGGACTAGCGAAAGCACAGATACGCAGTATTTT,CASSLGTSESTDTQYF
TRBV5-1,.,TRBJ2-7,.,TGCGCCAGCAGCTTGGATTTGCGGGGCGAGCAGTACTTC,CASSLDLRGEQYF
TRBV4-3,.,TRBJ2-1,once,TGCGCCAGCAGCCCTCTCTTGGGGGCCGATGAGCAGTTCTTC,CASSPLLGADEQFF
TRBV28,.,TRBJ2-7,once,TGTGCCAGCAGTTTCCCGTTCCCTCGGGGGTTTGGGTACGAGCAGTACTTC,CASSFPFPRGFGYEQYF
TRBV25-1,.,TRBJ1-1,.,TGTGCCAGCACCCTGGGGGGTAATGAAGCTTTCTTT,CASTLGGNEAFF
TRBV28,.,TRBJ1-3,.,TGTGCCAGCAGTTTATTGGAGACAGGACCCGGAAACACCATATATTTT,CASSLLETGPGNTIYF
TRBV11-2,TRBD1,TRBJ2-7,few,TGTGCCAGCAGGCTACAGGGGATCTACGAGCAGTACTTC,CASRLQGIYEQYF
TRBV2,TRBD2,TRBJ2-4,few,TGTGCCAGCAGTGAAGAGGCGGGAGGGCCTTACATTCAGTACTTC,CASSEEAGGPYIQYF
TRBV6-1,.,TRBJ2-2,.,TGTGCCAGCAGTGACTTCGGCGGGGAGCTGTTTTTT,CASSDFGGELFF
TRBV19,.,TRBJ1-5,.,TGTGCCAGTAAGGAGAGGAGTTTCCGCGGCAATCAGCCCCAGCATTTT,CASKERSFRGNQPQHF